This T cell receptor (beta chain) was profiled in a study of blood T cell repertoires in COVID-19. Germline V gene data show CDR1 as KGHSH and CDR2 as LQKENI. The length of the CDR3 is 14 residues. The V and J ends lost 3 bases and 7 bases respectively, with 14 bases between them. Enrolment of Seattle patients took place during active infection, and they were followed longitudinally. TCRdb's table, derived via immunoSEQ multiplex PCR, lists solely in-frame clones and lacks some. Among more than 45,000 clones, under 90% were seen once, and the ten largest hold 2.6%. The chain couples TRBV18 to TRBJ2-3; possible D gene TRBD2, 7 bases. The clonotype comes from a woman over 75 with COVID-19, enrolled during active disease. Sequencing was done on a sample of peripheral blood. The CDR3: CASSPLEGGNTQYF. CDR3 bases: TGTGCCAGCTCACCTCTAGAGGGGGGGAATACGCAGTATTTT.